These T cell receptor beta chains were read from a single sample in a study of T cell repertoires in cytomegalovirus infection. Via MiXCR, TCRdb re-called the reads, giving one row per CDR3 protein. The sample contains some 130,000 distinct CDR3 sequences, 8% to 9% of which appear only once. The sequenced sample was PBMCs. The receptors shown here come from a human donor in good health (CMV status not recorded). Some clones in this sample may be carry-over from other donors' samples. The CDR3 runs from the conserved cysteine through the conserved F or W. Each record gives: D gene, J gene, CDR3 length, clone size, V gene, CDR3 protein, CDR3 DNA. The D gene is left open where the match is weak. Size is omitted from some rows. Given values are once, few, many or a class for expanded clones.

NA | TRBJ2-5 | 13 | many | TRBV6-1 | CASTSRDAGPQYF | TGTGCCAGCACATCCCGGGACGCCGGCCCCCAGTACTTC
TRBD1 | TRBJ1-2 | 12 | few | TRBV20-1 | CSARQGFYGYTF | TGCAGTGCCAGACAGGGGTTCTATGGCTACACCTTC
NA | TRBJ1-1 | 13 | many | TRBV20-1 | CSASPPLNTEAFF | TGCAGTGCTAGTCCCCCCTTGAACACTGAAGCTTTCTTT
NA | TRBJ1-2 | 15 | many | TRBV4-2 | CASSQEASGYDGYTF | TGTGCCAGCAGCCAAGAAGCGTCAGGGTACGATGGCTACACCTTC
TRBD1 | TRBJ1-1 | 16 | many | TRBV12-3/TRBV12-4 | CASSWGDRVIDTEAFF | TGTGCCAGCAGTTGGGGGGACAGGGTAATCGACACTGAAGCTTTCTTT
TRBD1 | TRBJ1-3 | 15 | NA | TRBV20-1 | CSAIDRAVSGNTIYF | TGCAGTGCAATTGACAGGGCCGTCTCTGGAAACACCATATATTTT
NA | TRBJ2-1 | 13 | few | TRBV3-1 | CASSQGTMDEQFF | TGTGCCAGCAGCCAAGGGACTATGGATGAGCAGTTCTTC
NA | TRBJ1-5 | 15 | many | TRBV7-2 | CASSPSRLSNQPQHF | TGTGCCAGCAGCCCCAGCAGACTTAGCAATCAGCCCCAGCATTTT
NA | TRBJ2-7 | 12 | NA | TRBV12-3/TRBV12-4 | CASSLTRNEQYF | TGTGCCAGCAGCCTAACTAGAAACGAGCAGTACTTC
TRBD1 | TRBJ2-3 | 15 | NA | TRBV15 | CATSLDRLRTDTQYF | TGTGCCACCAGCTTGGACAGGCTCCGCACAGATACGCAGTATTTT
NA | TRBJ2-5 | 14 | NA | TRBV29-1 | CSVGAYRGQETQYF | TGCAGCGTTGGGGCCTATAGGGGCCAAGAGACCCAGTACTTC
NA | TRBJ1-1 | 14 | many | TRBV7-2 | CASSLLGVGAEAFF | TGTGCCAGCAGCTTATTGGGGGTAGGGGCTGAAGCTTTCTTT
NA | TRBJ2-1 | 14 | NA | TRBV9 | CASSPRTRRNEQFF | TGTGCCAGCAGCCCCCGGACGCGGCGCAATGAGCAGTTCTTC
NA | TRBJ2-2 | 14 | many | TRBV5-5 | CASSPTGNTGELFF | TGTGCCAGCAGTCCAACCGGGAACACCGGGGAGCTGTTTTTT
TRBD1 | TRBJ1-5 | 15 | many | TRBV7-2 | CASSEGDRGNQPQHF | TGTGCCAGCAGCGAAGGGGACAGGGGGAATCAGCCCCAGCATTTT
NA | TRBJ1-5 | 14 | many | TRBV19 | CASTSTGNNQPQHF | TGTGCCAGTACGAGCACAGGAAACAATCAGCCCCAGCATTTT
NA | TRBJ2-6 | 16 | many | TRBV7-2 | CASSLVNRPGANVLTF | TGTGCCAGCAGCTTGGTGAACAGGCCTGGGGCCAACGTCCTGACTTTC
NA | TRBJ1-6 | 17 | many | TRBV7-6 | CASSLEQRDFYNSPLHF | TGTGCCAGCAGCTTAGAACAGAGAGATTTCTATAATTCACCCCTCCACTTT
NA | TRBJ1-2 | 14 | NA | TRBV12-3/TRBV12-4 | CASSLKGGNYGYTF | TGTGCCAGCAGTTTAAAGGGGGGCAACTATGGCTACACCTTC
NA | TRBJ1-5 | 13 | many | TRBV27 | CASGPNGNQPQHF | TGTGCCAGTGGGCCCAATGGGAATCAGCCCCAGCATTTT
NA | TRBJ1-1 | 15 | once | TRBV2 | CASSEVVFMNTEAFF | TGTGCCAGCAGTGAAGTTGTGTTCATGAACACTGAAGCTTTCTTT
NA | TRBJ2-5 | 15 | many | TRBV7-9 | CASSLRTARPETQYF | TGTGCCAGCAGCTTAAGAACAGCCAGGCCCGAGACCCAGTACTTC
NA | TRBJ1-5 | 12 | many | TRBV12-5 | CASGLLDEPQHF | TGTGCTAGTGGTCTATTGGATGAGCCCCAGCATTTT
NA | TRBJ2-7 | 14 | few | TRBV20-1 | CSARSPSGTYEQYF | TGCAGTGCTAGATCCCCAAGCGGAACCTACGAGCAGTACTTC
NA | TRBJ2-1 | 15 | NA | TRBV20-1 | CSARIAPAGIYEQFF | TGCAGTGCTAGAATAGCTCCGGCGGGGATATATGAGCAGTTCTTC
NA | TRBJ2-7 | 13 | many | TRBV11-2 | CASSLESRYEQYF | TGTGCCAGCAGCCTAGAATCCCGTTACGAGCAGTACTTC
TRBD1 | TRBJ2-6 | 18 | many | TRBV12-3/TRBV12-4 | CASSLLTGADSGANVLTF | TGTGCCAGCAGCCTTTTGACAGGGGCCGACTCTGGGGCCAACGTCCTGACTTTC
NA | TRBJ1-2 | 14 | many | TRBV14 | CASSQDGGTSGYTF | TGTGCCAGCAGCCAAGATGGGGGGACGTCCGGCTACACCTTC
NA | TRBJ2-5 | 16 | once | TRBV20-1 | CSADWGTGHPSETQYF | TGCAGTGCTGACTGGGGAACCGGGCACCCTTCGGAGACCCAGTACTTC
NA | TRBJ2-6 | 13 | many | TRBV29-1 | CSVRVSGANVLTF | TGCAGCGTCAGAGTATCTGGGGCCAACGTCCTGACTTTC
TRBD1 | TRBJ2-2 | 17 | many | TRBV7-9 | CASSLATGGDNTGELFF | TGTGCCAGCAGCTTAGCGACAGGGGGAGATAACACCGGGGAGCTGTTTTTT
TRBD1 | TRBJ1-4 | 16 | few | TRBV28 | CASTSPRGQGGEKLFF | TGTGCCAGCACCTCCCCTCGGGGACAGGGTGGAGAAAAACTGTTTTTT
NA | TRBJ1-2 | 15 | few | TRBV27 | CASSYGPTANYGYTF | TGTGCCAGCAGTTACGGACCGACAGCTAACTATGGCTACACCTTC
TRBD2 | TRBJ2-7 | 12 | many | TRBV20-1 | CSASGGLGEQYF | TGCAGTGCTAGCGGGGGGTTGGGCGAGCAGTACTTC
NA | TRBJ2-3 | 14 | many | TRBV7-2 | CASSLVQSTDTQYF | TGTGCCAGCAGCTTAGTGCAGAGCACAGATACGCAGTATTTT
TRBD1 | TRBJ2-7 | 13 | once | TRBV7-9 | CATQGQVSYEQYF | TGTGCCACACAGGGACAGGTCTCCTACGAGCAGTACTTC
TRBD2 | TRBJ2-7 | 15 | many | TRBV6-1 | CASSAGLAGRNEQYF | TGTGCCAGCAGTGCGGGACTAGCGGGGAGGAACGAGCAGTACTTC
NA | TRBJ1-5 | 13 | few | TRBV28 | CASSRGTYQPQHF | TGTGCCAGCAGTAGAGGGACCTATCAGCCCCAGCATTTT
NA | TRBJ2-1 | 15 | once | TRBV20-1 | CSASSGSFSYNEQFF | TGCAGTGCTAGCAGCGGCTCATTCTCCTACAATGAGCAGTTCTTC
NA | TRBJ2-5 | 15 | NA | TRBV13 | CASSSGVGSRETQYF | TGTGCCAGCAGCTCAGGGGTAGGATCAAGAGAAACCCAGTACTTC
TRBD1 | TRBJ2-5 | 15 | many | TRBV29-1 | CSVDGTGGRWETQYF | TGCAGCGTTGACGGGACAGGGGGCCGTTGGGAGACCCAGTACTTC
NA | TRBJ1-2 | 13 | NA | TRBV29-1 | CSVPTGPNYGYTF | TGCAGCGTTCCGACAGGCCCAAACTATGGCTACACCTTC
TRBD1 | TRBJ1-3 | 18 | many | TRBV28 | CASSSPGTVPAGGNTIYF | TGTGCCAGCAGTTCGCCAGGGACAGTCCCTGCGGGCGGAAACACCATATATTTT
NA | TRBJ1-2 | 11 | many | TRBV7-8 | CASSPLDGYTF | TGTGCCAGCAGCCCACTGGATGGCTACACCTTC
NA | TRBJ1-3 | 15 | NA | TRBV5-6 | CASSWDRASGNTIYF | TGTGCCAGCAGCTGGGACCGGGCCTCTGGAAACACCATATATTTT
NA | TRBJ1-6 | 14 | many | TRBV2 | CASSVTETQSPLHF | TGTGCCAGCAGCGTCACAGAAACCCAATCACCCCTCCACTTT
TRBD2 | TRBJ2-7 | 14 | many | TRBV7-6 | CASSFAGGTNEQYF | TGTGCCAGCAGCTTCGCGGGGGGTACGAACGAGCAGTACTTC
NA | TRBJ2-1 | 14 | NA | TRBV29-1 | CSAGGGGSYNEQFF | TGCAGCGCCGGGGGAGGGGGCTCCTACAATGAGCAGTTCTTC
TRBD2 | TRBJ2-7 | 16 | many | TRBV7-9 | CASSSLGGGGYYEQYF | TGTGCCAGCAGCTCTCTCGGCGGGGGAGGTTACTACGAGCAGTACTTC
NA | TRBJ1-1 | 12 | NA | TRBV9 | CASSVGGREAFF | TGTGCCAGCAGCGTAGGGGGCAGGGAAGCTTTCTTT